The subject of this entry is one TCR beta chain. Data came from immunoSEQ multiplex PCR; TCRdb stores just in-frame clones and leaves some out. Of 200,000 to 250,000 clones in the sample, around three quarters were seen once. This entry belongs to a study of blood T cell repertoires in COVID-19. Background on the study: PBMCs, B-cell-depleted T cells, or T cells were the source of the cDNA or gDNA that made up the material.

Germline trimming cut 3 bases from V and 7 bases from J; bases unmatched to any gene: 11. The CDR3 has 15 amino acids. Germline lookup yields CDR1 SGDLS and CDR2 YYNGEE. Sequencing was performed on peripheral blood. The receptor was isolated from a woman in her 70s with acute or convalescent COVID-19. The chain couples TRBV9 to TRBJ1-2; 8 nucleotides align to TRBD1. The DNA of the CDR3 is TGTGCCAGCAGCGGAATGGACAGGGAAATGCGTGGCTACACCTTC. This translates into CASSGMDREMRGYTF.